The T cell receptor beta chain under discussion was sequenced for a study of blood T cell repertoires in COVID-19. The method was immunoSEQ multiplex PCR; TCRdb's version includes in-frame clones alone and lacks a portion of them. This sample has roughly 100,000 clones, with around 73% found just once. The V end lost 8 bases, the J end lost 0 bases, and 14 bases lay between the germline ends. From germline, CDR1 is SGHAT and CDR2 FQNNGV. CDR3 size: 16 residues. Sample: peripheral blood. The TCR originated in a man between 60 and 75 years old with active or convalescent COVID-19. The chain is built from TRBV11-2 and TRBJ2-6; TRBD1 might be the D (5 bases). The CDR3 protein is CASRVRVSSGANVLTF. The CDR3 region has the DNA TGTGCCAGCCGTGTCAGGGTGTCCTCTGGGGCCAACGTCCTGACTTTC. The full variable domain, in which reference TRBV11-2 and TRBJ2-6 provide the parts outside the CDR3, is EAGVAQSPRYKIIEKRQSVAFWCNPISGHATLYWYQQILGQGPKLLIQFQNNGVVDDSQLPKDRFSAERLKGVDSTLKIQPAKLEDSAVYLCASRVRVSSGANVLTFGAGSRLTVL.